This T cell receptor beta chain was documented in a study of CD8 T cells in ankylosing spondylitis. TCRdb independently ran MiXCR on the 5' RACE reads; one entry per CDR3 protein. The table includes over 30,000 distinct CDR3 sequences, roughly 13% detected once. This CDR3 is built from 16 residues. CDR1 and CDR2 from the germline V gene are MGHDK and SYGVNS. The V gene end was trimmed by 7 bases and the J gene end by 4 bases; junction bases not matched to a gene: 15. This clonotype was recorded at least ten times. This sequence was found in a male donor with ankylosing spondylitis. Sequenced material: synovial fluid, either unsorted or a sorted T cell fraction (not recorded which). The chain is built from TRBV25-1 and TRBJ1-1; 7 bases map to TRBD1. The DNA for the CDR3 is TGTGCCAGCACGCACCTGGAGGGGGCGGTGGGCACTGAAGCTTTCTTT. Its translation is CASTHLEGAVGTEAFF.